The rows below give T cell receptor beta chains drawn from one sample of a study of T cell repertoires in cytomegalovirus infection. Each CDR3 protein gets one entry after TCRdb re-called the reads with MiXCR. The sample consists of more than 250,000 distinct CDR3 sequences, more than 20% of them appearing once. Their antigens remain unidentified. The sample consisted of cultured PBMCs, taken from culture after CMV antigen stimulation. The receptors were gathered from a human donor in good health (CMV status not recorded). Some clones in this sample may be carry-over from other donors' samples. CDR3s include the opening cysteine and the closing phenylalanine or tryptophan. D genes are given only for firm matches. The size of a clone is reported for some rows only, either as once, few or many, or as a class for expanded clones.

TRBV12-3/TRBV12-4	TRBJ1-1	NA	few	CASSFIWPEAFF	TGTGCCAGCAGTTTCATCTGGCCTGAAGCTTTCTTT
TRBV11-2	TRBJ2-5	NA	few	CASANREVGETQYF	TGTGCCAGCGCCAACAGGGAGGTGGGAGAGACCCAGTACTTC
TRBV11-2	TRBJ2-6	NA	few	CASSWVLDSGANVLTF	TGTGCCAGCAGTTGGGTACTTGACTCTGGGGCCAACGTCCTGACTTTC
TRBV19	TRBJ2-1	TRBD2	few	CASSEGLAPNEQFF	TGTGCCAGTAGTGAGGGACTAGCTCCCAATGAGCAGTTCTTC
TRBV20-1	TRBJ2-1	TRBD2	few	CSVGTSGSYNEQFF	TGCAGTGTCGGGACTAGCGGCTCCTACAATGAGCAGTTCTTC
TRBV6-1	TRBJ2-5	NA	few	CASSENSGAETQYF	TGTGCCAGCAGTGAAAACTCAGGGGCAGAGACCCAGTACTTC
TRBV7-2	TRBJ1-5	NA	NA	CASSLPGSFNQPQHF	TGTGCCAGCAGCTTACCGGGGTCCTTCAATCAGCCCCAGCATTTT
TRBV20-1	TRBJ2-5	NA	many	CSAREPGSSTQETQYF	TGCAGTGCTAGAGAACCAGGTAGCTCGACCCAAGAGACCCAGTACTTC
TRBV14	TRBJ2-1	TRBD2	NA	CASSLGLAGGIYNEQFF	TGTGCCAGCAGCCTGGGACTAGCGGGAGGAATCTACAATGAGCAGTTCTTC
TRBV7-6	TRBJ1-1	NA	few	CASSRENTEAFF	TGTGCCAGCAGCAGAGAGAACACTGAAGCTTTCTTT
TRBV6-2/TRBV6-3	TRBJ1-5	NA	few	CASSYFASANQPQHF	TGTGCCAGCAGTTACTTCGCCAGCGCCAATCAGCCCCAGCATTTT
TRBV6-1	TRBJ1-1	NA	NA	CASSPGQIDTEAFF	TGTGCCAGCAGTCCCGGACAGATAGACACTGAAGCTTTCTTT
TRBV19	TRBJ1-2	NA	few	CASSITGRYGYTF	TGTGCCAGTAGTATAACAGGGCGGTATGGCTACACCTTC
TRBV4-1	TRBJ2-7	NA	few	CASSQTRQSIYEQYF	TGCGCCAGCAGCCAAACCCGACAGTCCATCTACGAGCAGTACTTC
TRBV7-2	TRBJ1-2	NA	NA	CASSSALRGDSYGYTF	TGTGCCAGCAGCTCTGCTCTCCGGGGGGATTCCTATGGCTACACCTTC
TRBV28	TRBJ1-6	NA	NA	CASSFSAIGSPYNSPLHF	TGTGCCAGCAGTTTTTCCGCCATCGGGTCACCCTATAATTCACCCCTCCACTTT
TRBV7-2	TRBJ2-7	TRBD1	NA	CASSPRDRETRDISEQYF	TGTGCCAGCAGCCCTCGGGACAGGGAAACGAGGGACATATCCGAGCAGTACTTC
TRBV6-2/TRBV6-3	TRBJ2-1	NA	NA	CASSYEGLGEWQFF	TGTGCCAGCAGTTATGAAGGACTGGGGGAATGGCAGTTCTTC
TRBV7-2	TRBJ2-5	TRBD1	NA	CASSIDRGSETQYF	TGTGCCAGCAGCATAGACAGGGGTTCGGAGACCCAGTACTTC
TRBV5-1	TRBJ2-2	NA	few	CASRPPGAPLAGELFF	TGCGCCAGCAGGCCTCCAGGGGCTCCACTCGCCGGGGAGCTGTTTTTT
TRBV7-2	TRBJ2-7	TRBD2	many	CASSPQREGREQYF	TGTGCCAGCAGCCCACAGCGGGAGGGCCGCGAGCAGTACTTC
TRBV2	TRBJ2-3	TRBD2	NA	CASRPGLADADTQYF	TGTGCCAGCAGGCCCGGACTAGCTGACGCAGATACGCAGTATTTT
TRBV5-4	TRBJ1-2	NA	many	CASSPGGGAPSYGYTF	TGTGCCAGCAGCCCCGGGGGAGGGGCCCCTTCCTATGGCTACACCTTC
TRBV12-3/TRBV12-4	TRBJ2-7	TRBD2	NA	CASSPSGRGSYEQYF	TGTGCCAGCAGTCCCAGCGGGAGGGGGTCCTACGAGCAGTACTTC
TRBV12-5	TRBJ2-5	NA	NA	CASGPGGIQETQYF	TGTGCTAGTGGTCCTGGGGGGATCCAAGAGACCCAGTACTTC
TRBV7-2	TRBJ2-3	NA	few	CASSLGKWGDTQYF	TGTGCCAGCAGTTTAGGAAAGTGGGGAGATACGCAGTATTTT
TRBV7-2	TRBJ2-3	NA	many	CASSPLEGTDTQYF	TGTGCCAGCAGCCCTTTGGAGGGCACAGATACGCAGTATTTT
TRBV7-2	TRBJ2-2	TRBD1	many	CASSLLAGGPGELFF	TGTGCCAGCAGCTTATTGGCAGGGGGCCCCGGGGAGCTGTTTTTT
TRBV7-9	TRBJ1-1	NA	many	CASIKTENTEAFF	TGTGCCAGCATAAAAACAGAGAACACTGAAGCTTTCTTT
TRBV10-3	TRBJ2-1	NA	NA	CAINPGLSFEQFF	TGTGCCATCAATCCGGGACTCTCATTTGAGCAGTTCTTC
TRBV10-3	TRBJ1-1	NA	NA	CAISESTGMNTEAFF	TGTGCCATCAGTGAGTCGACGGGGATGAACACTGAAGCTTTCTTT
TRBV7-2	TRBJ2-2	TRBD2	many	CASSYHESGRNTGELFF	TGTGCCAGCAGCTACCACGAAAGCGGGAGAAACACCGGGGAGCTGTTTTTT
TRBV6-1	TRBJ2-2	NA	NA	CASSEYTGTGELFF	TGTGCCAGCAGTGAGTACACAGGGACCGGGGAGCTGTTTTTT
TRBV7-2	TRBJ2-7	TRBD2	few	CASSLAGTSGMSYEQYF	TGTGCCAGCAGCTTAGCGGGGACTAGCGGGATGTCCTACGAGCAGTACTTC
TRBV6-2/TRBV6-3	TRBJ2-7	NA	once	CASSLSGSGSEQYF	TGTGCCAGCAGCCTCTCCGGGAGCGGAAGCGAGCAGTACTTC
TRBV20-1	TRBJ2-1	TRBD1	NA	CSARGNNEQFF	TGCAGTGCCAGGGGGAACAATGAGCAGTTCTTC
TRBV7-9	TRBJ1-5	NA	NA	CASSWGHGSNQPQHF	TGTGCCAGCAGCTGGGGACACGGTAGCAATCAGCCCCAGCATTTT
TRBV27	TRBJ1-2	NA	few	CASSLDPVGGYTF	TGTGCCAGCAGTTTGGACCCCGTCGGAGGCTACACCTTC
TRBV7-2	TRBJ2-1	NA	NA	CASSSSGTGVVEQFF	TGTGCCAGCAGCTCATCCGGGACTGGGGTTGTTGAGCAGTTCTTC
TRBV7-8	TRBJ2-7	NA	many	CASSLNLIYEQYF	TGTGCCAGCAGCTTAAACCTTATCTACGAGCAGTACTTC